These 20 T cell receptor beta chains originate from one sample sequenced in a study of T cell responses to AZD1222 COVID-19 vaccine. Using immunoSEQ multiplex PCR, the repertoire was profiled, and TCRdb retains in-frame clones only, with some absent. The sample records fewer than 150,000 clones, 75% to 95% being singletons. The sample consisted of peripheral blood, taken on day 0 of AZD1222 vaccination. Source of these receptors: an adult in good health.

The chain couples TRBV11-2 to TRBJ1-1; the match to TRBD1 covers 8 bases. The length of the CDR3 is 14 residues. CDR1 is SGHAT, CDR2 FQNNGV, per germline. J lost 5 bases, V lost 5 bases, and 7 bases had no gene match. This CDR3 reads CASSHQGASTEAFF. The CDR3 DNA reads TGTGCCAGCAGCCATCAGGGGGCGAGTACTGAAGCTTTCTTT.

This rearrangement joins TRBV27 to TRBJ1-2; D might be TRBD1 (5 bases). The CDR3 is 14 amino acids. The V end was cut by 5 bases, the J end by 4 bases, with 14 bases between. The germline V gene has CDR1 MNHEY and CDR2 SMNVEV (reference sequence). The CDR3 DNA reads TGTGCCAGCAGTCCGCCGGGGGGGAGCTATGGCTACACCTTC. It yields the protein CASSPPGGSYGYTF.

The CDR3 nucleotides are TGTGCCAGCAGCTTGGTGGACAGGGGTAACGAGCAGTACTTC. Translating gives CASSLVDRGNEQYF. This chain links TRBV5-6 with TRBJ2-7, with TRBD1 matching over 9 bases. The germline V gene has CDR1 SGHDT and CDR2 YYEEEE. V shed 0 bases, J shed 5 bases, and the junction held 3 bases outside the gene matches. The CDR3 has 14 residues.

The DNA of the CDR3 is TGTGCCACCAGTGATCCCGGGACAGGGATATTCCAGCAGTTCTTC. Its protein is CATSDPGTGIFQQFF. This chain connects TRBV24-1 to TRBJ2-1; 9 nucleotides agree with TRBD1. The J segment lost 11 bases and the V segment lost 3 bases, leaving 10 bases of the junction unmatched. CDR1 and CDR2 (germline): KGHDR, SFDVKD. This CDR3 spans 15 amino acids.

V is TRBV29-1 and J is TRBJ2-5; D may match TRBD1 or TRBD2 (6 bases each). The CDR3 runs 12 residues. V lost 7 bases and J lost 5, with 14 bases in between. Per the germline V gene, CDR1 is SQVTM and CDR2 is ANQGSEA. The CDR3 nucleotides read TGCAGCGCAGAAAGGGGGGACGAGACCCAGTACTTC. It codes for CSAERGDETQYF.

The chain joins TRBV28 to TRBJ1-2; tentative D call: TRBD1 (5 bases). CDR1 and CDR2 from the germline V gene are MDHEN and SYDVKM. The CDR3 runs 12 residues. V was trimmed by 1 base and J by 9 bases, leaving 9 bases between them. As DNA, the CDR3 is TGTGCCAGCAGTTTATTGGCAGGGAGCTACACCTTC. Its translation is CASSLLAGSYTF.

The CDR3 protein is CASSKNRGSGNTIYF. The CDR3 region has the DNA TGTGCCAGCAGCAAAAACAGAGGCTCTGGAAACACCATATATTTT. This chain joins TRBV21-1 and TRBJ1-3. TRBV21-1 counts as a pseudogene. The CDR3 extends over 15 amino acids.

The chain is built from TRBV10-3 and TRBJ2-4, with D possibly called TRBD1 or TRBD2 (5 bases each). The length of the CDR3 is 14 residues. Germline-derived CDR1 and CDR2 are ENHRY and SYGVKD. Trimming took 8 bases from V and 0 from J, leaving 11 bases between them. The chain's CDR3 is CAILRGLAKNIQYF. Written as DNA, the CDR3 is TGTGCCATCTTGAGGGGCCTAGCCAAAAACATTCAGTACTTC.

The chain couples TRBV30 to TRBJ2-3, with D unresolved. The V gene lost 2 bases and the J gene lost 1 base, with 7 bases spanning the gap. From germline, CDR1 is GTSNPN and CDR2 SVGIG (reference sequence). The CDR3 is made up of 13 amino acids. CDR3 nucleotide sequence: TGTGCCTGGAGTTGGATGGGCACAGATACGCAGTATTTT. Translation: CAWSWMGTDTQYF.

The chain recombines TRBV7-2 with TRBJ1-5; unclear D gene. Germline lookup yields CDR1 SGHTA and CDR2 FQGNSA. The CDR3 runs to 16 residues. Trimming pared 5 bases from V and 1 base from J, leaving 15 bases between. CDR3 loop: CASSPHTQRSNQPQHF. CDR3 bases: TGTGCCAGCAGCCCACACACACAAAGGAGCAATCAGCCCCAGCATTTT.

The gene calls are TRBV29-1 and TRBJ2-7; possible D gene TRBD2, 5 bases. V lost 0 bases and J lost 5, with 20 bases in between. CDR1 SQVTM and CDR2 ANQGSEA come from the germline V gene. CDR3 length equals 16 residues. In DNA form, the CDR3 reads TGCAGCGTTGAAGACGGGGTGAGCAGTTGGTACCACGAGCAGTACTTC. It specifies CSVEDGVSSWYHEQYF.

The sample holds a few counts of this clone. V and J are TRBV5-1 and TRBJ1-6; TRBD1 agrees at 7 bases. The CDR3 contains 14 residues. J lost 7 bases, V lost 4 bases, and 5 bases had no gene match. Germline CDR1 and CDR2: SGHRS and YFSETQ. In DNA form, the CDR3 reads TGCGCCAGCAGCCCCGGGACAGCGAATTCACCCCTCCACTTT. Translated, it gives CASSPGTANSPLHF. Full variable domain (outside the CDR3, taken from reference TRBV5-1 and TRBJ1-6): KAGVTQTPRYLIKTRGQQVTLSCSPISGHRSVSWYQQTPGQGLQFLFEYFSETQRNKGNFPGRFSGRQFSNSRSEMNVSTLELGDSALYLCASSPGTANSPLHFGNGTRLTVT.

The J gene is TRBJ2-7, the V gene TRBV18, with a weak D call TRBD2 (5 bases). The CDR3 runs to 15 residues. The germline V gene encodes CDR1 KGHSH and CDR2 LQKENI. Trimming removed 1 base at V and 3 bases at J, with 13 bases between. The CDR3 DNA is TGTGCCAGCTCACCACTGGAGAGAGGAGGCTACGAGCAGTACTTC. It is translated as CASSPLERGGYEQYF. The full variable domain, its missing parts supplied by reference TRBV18 and TRBJ2-7, is NAGVMQNPRHLVRRRGQEARLRCSPMKGHSHVYWYRQLPEEGLKFMVYLQKENIIDESGMPKERFSAEFPKEGPSILRIQQVVRGDSAAYFCASSPLERGGYEQYFGPGTRLTVT.

V gene TRBV19 combines with J gene TRBJ1-4; D gene uncertain. CDR1 is LNHDA, CDR2 SQIVND, per germline (reference sequence). Trimming removed 7 bases at V and 4 bases at J, with 19 bases between. The CDR3 loop spans 16 amino acids. The CDR3 bases are TGTGCCAGTACCCCGGATCGGATTTCTGTTAATGAAAAACTGTTTTTT. Translating it yields CASTPDRISVNEKLFF.

In this sample, this clone turned up a few times. The V call is TRBV11-3, the J call TRBJ2-7; 7 nucleotides agree with TRBD1. The CDR3 has 14 residues. The J segment lost 6 bases and the V segment lost 3 bases, leaving 8 bases of the junction unmatched. Germline V gene sequence: CDR1 SGHNT, CDR2 YENEEA. The CDR3 is CASSFTGQSTEQYF. Here the CDR3 DNA reads TGTGCCAGCAGCTTCACGGGACAGTCCACCGAGCAGTACTTC.

The table lists this clone with a count of one. The chain joins TRBV18 to TRBJ1-1; the D gene is possibly TRBD1 (6 bases). Trimming removed 1 base from V and 5 bases from J, with 14 bases in between. The CDR3 extends over 15 amino acids. From germline, CDR1 is KGHSH and CDR2 LQKENI. CDR3 in amino acids: CASSPRGGDGTEAFF. The CDR3 DNA is TGTGCCAGCTCACCACGAGGGGGGGATGGAACTGAAGCTTTCTTT.

The gene calls are TRBV7-9 and TRBJ2-3, with D uncertain. Germline V gene lookup returns CDR1 SEHNR and CDR2 FQNEAQ (reference sequence). Trimming took off 3 bases at V and 0 bases at J, with 4 bases between the two ends. CDR3 size: 13 residues. DNA of the CDR3: TGTGCCAGCAGCTTCCCGAGCACAGATACGCAGTATTTT. Residues: CASSFPSTDTQYF.

The chain joins TRBV27 to TRBJ1-1; D may be TRBD1 (5 bases). The germline CDR1 and CDR2 sequences are MNHEY and SMNVEV (reference sequence). Deletions cut 2 bases from V and 6 bases from J, with 13 bases between. The CDR3 runs 14 residues. This CDR3 is CASSLRGEVSEAFF. CDR3 in DNA: TGTGCCAGCAGTTTAAGGGGAGAGGTCTCTGAAGCTTTCTTT.

V is TRBV4-1 and J is TRBJ1-4, with D hard to call. Germline V lookup: CDR1 MGHRA, CDR2 YSYEKL. This CDR3 is built from 11 residues. CDR3 protein: CAGGDNEKLFF. Here the CDR3 DNA reads TGCGCGGGTGGGGATAATGAAAAACTGTTTTTT.

The chain is built from TRBV2 and TRBJ2-2; D unresolved. The CDR3 contains 15 residues. CDR1 is SNHLY, CDR2 FYNNEI, per germline. V lost 5 bases, J lost 4 bases, and 14 bases lay in between. This chain's CDR3 is CASSYRRAGTGELFF. The CDR3 DNA reads TGTGCCAGCAGTTATCGTAGGGCTGGCACCGGGGAGCTGTTTTTT.